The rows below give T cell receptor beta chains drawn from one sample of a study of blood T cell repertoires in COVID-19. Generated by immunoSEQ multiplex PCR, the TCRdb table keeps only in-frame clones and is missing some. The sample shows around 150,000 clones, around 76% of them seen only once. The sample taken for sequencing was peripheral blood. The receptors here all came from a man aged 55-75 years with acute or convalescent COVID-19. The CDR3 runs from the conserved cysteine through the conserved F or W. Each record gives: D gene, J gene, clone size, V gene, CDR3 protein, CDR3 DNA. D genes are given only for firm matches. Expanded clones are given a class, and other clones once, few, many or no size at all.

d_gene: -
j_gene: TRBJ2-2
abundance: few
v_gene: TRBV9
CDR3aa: CASSSIQTGELFF
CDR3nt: TGTGCCAGCAGCTCAATACAGACCGGGGAGCTGTTTTTT

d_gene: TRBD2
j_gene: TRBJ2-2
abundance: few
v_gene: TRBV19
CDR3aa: CASSILAGAAGELFF
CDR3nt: TGTGCCAGTAGTATACTAGCGGGAGCGGCCGGGGAGCTGTTTTTT

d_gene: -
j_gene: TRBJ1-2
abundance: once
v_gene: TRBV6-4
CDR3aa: CASSDRRSGYTF
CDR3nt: TGTGCCAGCAGTGATCGAAGGAGCGGCTACACCTTC

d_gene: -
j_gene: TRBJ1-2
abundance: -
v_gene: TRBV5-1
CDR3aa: CASSSGGGYGYTF
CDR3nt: TGCGCCAGCAGCTCCGGGGGTGGCTATGGCTACACCTTC

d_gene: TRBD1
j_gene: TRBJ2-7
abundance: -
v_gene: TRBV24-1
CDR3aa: CATSDPGQVYEQYF
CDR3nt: TGTGCCACCAGTGATCCGGGACAGGTCTACGAGCAGTACTTC

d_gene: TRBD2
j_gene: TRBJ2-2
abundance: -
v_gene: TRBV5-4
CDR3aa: CASTGTSSTGELFF
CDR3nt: TGTGCCAGCACCGGGACTAGCTCAACCGGGGAGCTGTTTTTT

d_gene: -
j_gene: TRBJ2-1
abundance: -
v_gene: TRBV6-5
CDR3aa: CASRRESTYNEQFF
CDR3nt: TGTGCCAGTCGCCGAGAATCCACCTACAATGAGCAGTTCTTC

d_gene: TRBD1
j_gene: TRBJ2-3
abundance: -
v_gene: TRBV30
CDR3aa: CAGYRGRTDTQYF
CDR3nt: TGTGCCGGATACAGGGGTCGCACAGATACGCAGTATTTT

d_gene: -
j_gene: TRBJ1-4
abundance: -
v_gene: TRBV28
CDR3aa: CASSLVTTNEKLFF
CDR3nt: TGTGCCAGCAGTTTAGTTACAACTAATGAAAAACTGTTTTTT

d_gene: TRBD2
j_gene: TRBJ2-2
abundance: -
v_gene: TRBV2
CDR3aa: CASGLDTGELFF
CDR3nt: TGTGCCAGTGGACTAGACACCGGGGAGCTGTTTTTT

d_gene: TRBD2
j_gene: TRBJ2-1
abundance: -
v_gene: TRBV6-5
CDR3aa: CASSRGGRNEQFF
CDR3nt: TGTGCCAGCAGCCGGGGCGGGAGAAATGAGCAGTTCTTC

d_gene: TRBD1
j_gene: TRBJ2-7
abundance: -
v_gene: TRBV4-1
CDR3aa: CASSLNLGQGTYEQYF
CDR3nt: TGCGCCAGCAGCCTTAATCTGGGACAGGGAACCTACGAGCAGTACTTC

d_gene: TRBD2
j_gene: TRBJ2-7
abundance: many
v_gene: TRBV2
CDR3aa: CASRRKREGQNEQYF
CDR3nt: TGTGCCAGCAGGCGTAAGCGGGAGGGCCAGAACGAGCAGTACTTC

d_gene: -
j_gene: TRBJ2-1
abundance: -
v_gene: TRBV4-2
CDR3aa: CASSHGTLDEQFF
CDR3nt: TGTGCCAGCAGCCATGGGACTCTCGATGAGCAGTTCTTC

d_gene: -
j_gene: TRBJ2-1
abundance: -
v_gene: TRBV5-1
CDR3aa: CASSLVRERYNEQFF
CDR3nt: TGCGCCAGCAGCTTGGTGAGGGAAAGGTACAATGAGCAGTTCTTC

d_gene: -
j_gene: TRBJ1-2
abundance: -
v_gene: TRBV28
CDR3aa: CASSTSGQGVYGYTF
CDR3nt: -

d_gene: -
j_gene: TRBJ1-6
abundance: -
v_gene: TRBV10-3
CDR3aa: CATLANSYNSPLHF
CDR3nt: TGTGCCACCTTAGCGAACTCCTATAATTCACCCCTCCACTTT

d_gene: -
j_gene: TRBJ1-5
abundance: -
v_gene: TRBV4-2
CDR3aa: CASSQGRGFNQPQHF
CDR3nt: TGTGCCAGCAGCCAAGGGCGGGGGTTCAATCAGCCCCAGCATTTT

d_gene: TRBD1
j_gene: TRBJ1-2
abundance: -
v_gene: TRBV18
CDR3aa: CASSPGTGGNGYTF
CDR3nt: TGTGCCAGCTCACCCGGGACAGGGGGCAATGGCTACACCTTC

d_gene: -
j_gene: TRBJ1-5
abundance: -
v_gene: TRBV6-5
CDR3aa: CASTPSRGQPQHF
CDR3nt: TGTGCCAGCACCCCATCCAGGGGCCAGCCCCAGCATTTT

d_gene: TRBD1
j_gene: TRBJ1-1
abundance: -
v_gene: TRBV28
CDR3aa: CASSFSDRRGTEAFF
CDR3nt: TGTGCCAGCAGTTTTTCGGACAGGAGGGGCACTGAAGCTTTCTTT

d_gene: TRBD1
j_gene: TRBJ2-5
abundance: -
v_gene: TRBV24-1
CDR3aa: CATSDPTGYQETQYF
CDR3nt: TGTGCCACCAGTGACCCGACAGGGTACCAAGAGACCCAGTACTTC

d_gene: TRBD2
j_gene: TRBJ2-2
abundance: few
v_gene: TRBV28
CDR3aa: CASSLFGTSAWTGELFF
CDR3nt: TGTGCCAGCAGTTTATTTGGGACTAGCGCATGGACCGGGGAGCTGTTTTTT

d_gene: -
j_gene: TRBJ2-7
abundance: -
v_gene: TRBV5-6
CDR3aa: CASSFYQRSSYEQYF
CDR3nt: TGTGCCAGCAGCTTTTACCAGCGGAGCTCCTACGAGCAGTACTTC

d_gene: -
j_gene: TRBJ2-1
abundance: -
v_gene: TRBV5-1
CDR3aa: CASSQEGAYNEQFF
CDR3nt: TGCGCCAGCAGCCAAGAGGGGGCCTACAATGAGCAGTTCTTC

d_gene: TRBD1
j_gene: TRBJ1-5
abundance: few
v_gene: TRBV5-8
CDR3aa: CASSFGTGGQSNQPQHF
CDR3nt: TGTGCCAGCAGCTTTGGGACAGGGGGCCAAAGCAATCAGCCCCAGCATTTT

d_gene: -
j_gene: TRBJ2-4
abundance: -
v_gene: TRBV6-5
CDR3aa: CASRRGGENIQYF
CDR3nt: TGTGCCAGCCGAAGGGGGGGCGAAAACATTCAGTACTTC

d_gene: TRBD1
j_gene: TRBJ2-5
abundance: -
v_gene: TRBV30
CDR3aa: CAWNWGGQGKQTQYF
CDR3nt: TGTGCCTGGAATTGGGGTGGACAGGGGAAACAGACCCAGTACTTC

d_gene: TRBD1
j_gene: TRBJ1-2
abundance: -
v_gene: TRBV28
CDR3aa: CASSRDRVGLYGYTF
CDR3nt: TGTGCCAGCAGTCGGGACAGGGTGGGGCTCTATGGCTACACCTTC

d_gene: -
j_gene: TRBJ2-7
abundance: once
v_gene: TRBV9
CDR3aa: CASSVQSGSPYEQYF
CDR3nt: TGTGCCAGCAGCGTCCAATCGGGTAGCCCCTACGAGCAGTACTTC

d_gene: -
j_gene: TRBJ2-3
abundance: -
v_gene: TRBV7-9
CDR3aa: CASSLGGRDLGGPQYF
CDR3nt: TGTGCCAGCAGCTTAGGGGGGCGAGATTTGGGTGGTCCGCAGTATTTT

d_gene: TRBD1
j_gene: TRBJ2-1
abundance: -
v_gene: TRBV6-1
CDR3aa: CASSEWGQGSNEQFF
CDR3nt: TGTGCCAGCAGTGAATGGGGACAGGGGAGCAATGAGCAGTTCTTC